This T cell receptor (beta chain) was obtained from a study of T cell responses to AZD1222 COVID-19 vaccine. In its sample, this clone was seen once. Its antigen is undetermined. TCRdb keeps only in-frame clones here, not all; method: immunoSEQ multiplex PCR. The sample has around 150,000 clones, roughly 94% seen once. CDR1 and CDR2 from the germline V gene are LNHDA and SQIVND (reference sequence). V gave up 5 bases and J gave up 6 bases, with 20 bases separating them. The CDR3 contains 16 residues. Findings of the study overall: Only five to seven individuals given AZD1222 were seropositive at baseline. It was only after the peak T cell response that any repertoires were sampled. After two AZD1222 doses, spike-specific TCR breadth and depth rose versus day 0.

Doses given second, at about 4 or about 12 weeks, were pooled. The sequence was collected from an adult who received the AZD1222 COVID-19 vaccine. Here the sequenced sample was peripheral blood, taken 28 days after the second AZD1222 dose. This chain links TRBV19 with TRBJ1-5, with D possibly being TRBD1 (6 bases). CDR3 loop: CASSPLDSPLGQPQHF. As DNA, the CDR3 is TGTGCCAGTAGTCCCCTGGACAGCCCGCTGGGTCAGCCCCAGCATTTT.